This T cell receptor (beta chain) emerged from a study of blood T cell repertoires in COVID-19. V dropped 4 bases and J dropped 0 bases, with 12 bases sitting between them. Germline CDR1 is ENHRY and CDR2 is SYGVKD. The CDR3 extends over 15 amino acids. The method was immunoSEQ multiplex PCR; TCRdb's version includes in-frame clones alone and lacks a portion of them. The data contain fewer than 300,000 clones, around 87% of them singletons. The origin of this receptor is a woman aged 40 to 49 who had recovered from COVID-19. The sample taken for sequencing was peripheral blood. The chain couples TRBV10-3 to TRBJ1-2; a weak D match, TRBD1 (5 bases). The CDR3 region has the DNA TGTGCCATCAGTGCTTGGGGGGAACCTAACTATGGCTACACCTTC. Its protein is CAISAWGEPNYGYTF.